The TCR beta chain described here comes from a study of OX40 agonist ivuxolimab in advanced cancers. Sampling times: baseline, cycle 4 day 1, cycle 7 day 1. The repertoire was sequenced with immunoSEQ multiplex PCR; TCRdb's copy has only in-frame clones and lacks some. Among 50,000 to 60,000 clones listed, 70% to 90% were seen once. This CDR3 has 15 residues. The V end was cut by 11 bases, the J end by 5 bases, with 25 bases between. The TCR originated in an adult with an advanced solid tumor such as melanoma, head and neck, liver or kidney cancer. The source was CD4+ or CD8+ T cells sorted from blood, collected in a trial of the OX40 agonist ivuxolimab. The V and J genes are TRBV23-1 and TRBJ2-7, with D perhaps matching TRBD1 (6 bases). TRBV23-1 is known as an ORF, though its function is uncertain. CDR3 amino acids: CARIGDKNSWDEQYF. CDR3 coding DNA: TGCGCCCGCATTGGGGACAAAAATAGTTGGGACGAGCAGTACTTC.